The clone carrying this TCR beta chain was recorded at least ten times. The antigen is not known. A Clinical Activity Score of at least 3, a NOSPECS grade of at least 4 and a duration under 3 months were recorded in the ophthalmopathy patients. PBMCs stemmed from more than 7.5 ml fresh peripheral blood. This entry comes from a study of T cells in Graves' hyperthyroidism and ophthalmopathy. The investigators amplified TCR beta CDR3 regions from RNA transcripts. First-round RT-PCR targeting the TCR CDR3 was performed with the HTBI primer set. MiXCR, run by TCRdb on the multiplex PCR reads, gives a single entry per CDR3 protein. Counted here are hundreds of thousands of distinct CDR3 sequences, about 15% occurring once; the ten biggest clones make up roughly 4.3%. Whole-study results and caveats: Blood shared most expanded thyroid clonotypes above 0.001. From stable hyperthyroidism, ophthalmopathy was separated by a 13 V-J model.

CDR3 length equals 15 residues. CDR1 SGHTA and CDR2 FQGNSA come from the germline V gene. V shed 2 bases and J shed 7 bases, with 17 bases lying between them. V usage is TRBV7-2 and J usage is TRBJ2-5; weak D call: TRBD1 (5 bases). The clonotype was recovered from a woman aged 40 to 49 with Graves' ophthalmopathy. Specimen: blood. CDR3 coding DNA: TGTGCCAGCAGCTTAAATCGTATAGGGGCCCGGACCCAGTACTTC. Encoded protein: CASSLNRIGARTQYF.